This is a list of T cell receptor beta chains from one sample in a study of HIV-infected children after antiretroviral therapy interruption. TCRdb reanalysed the 3' RACE reads using MiXCR and keeps one entry per CDR3 protein. The data contain approximately 96,000 distinct CDR3 sequences, about 7% of them singletons. The sample here was CD45RA+ CD4+ T cells from PBMCs, pooled from several time points, taken from a donor given antiretroviral therapy, either interrupted or continuous. The receptors here all came from a pool of human donors with HIV. Both conserved end residues are part of each CDR3. A D gene is named only where the DNA matches it firmly. Clone size appears in some rows only: once, few, many, or a class for an expanded clone.

size	V	J	D	CDR3	DNA
many	TRBV20-1	TRBJ2-7	NA	CSARTLELYEQYF	TGCAGTGCCAGGACGCTAGAGCTCTACGAGCAGTACTTC
many	TRBV7-6	TRBJ1-1	NA	CASSPYSGLGNTEAFF	TGTGCCAGCAGCCCATATTCAGGGTTGGGGAACACTGAAGCTTTCTTT
many	TRBV28	TRBJ2-3	NA	CASSRRSTDTQYF	TGTGCCAGCAGCCGTCGGAGCACAGATACGCAGTATTTT
many	TRBV12-3/TRBV12-4	TRBJ2-2	NA	CASRFLGGGAAGELFF	TGTGCCAGCAGGTTTTTGGGAGGGGGCGCGGCCGGGGAGCTGTTTTTT
many	TRBV5-1	TRBJ2-7	NA	CASSAQQGAHEQYF	TGCGCCAGCAGCGCACAACAGGGTGCCCACGAGCAGTACTTC
NA	TRBV6-2/TRBV6-3	TRBJ1-1	NA	CVSSYSLSALLNTEAFF	TGTGTCAGCAGTTACTCGCTCTCTGCCCTCTTGAACACTGAAGCTTTCTTT
many	TRBV6-4	TRBJ1-1	NA	CASRSRPSGPNTEAFF	TGTGCCAGCAGAAGTCGGCCATCAGGGCCGAACACTGAAGCTTTCTTT
many	TRBV23-1	TRBJ2-7	NA	CASSLQTFPF	TGCGCCAGCAGTCTACAGACTTTCCCTTTC
NA	TRBV10-3	TRBJ2-1	TRBD2	CAISVKPGLAGSSYNEQFF	TGTGCCATCAGTGTCAAGCCGGGACTAGCGGGTAGCTCCTACAATGAGCAGTTCTTC
many	TRBV5-1	TRBJ1-1	TRBD1	CASSSLAGQGEAFF	TGCGCCAGCAGCTCCCTAGCCGGACAGGGGGAAGCTTTCTTT
NA	TRBV5-1	TRBJ2-1	TRBD2	CASSLSASGDEQFF	TGCGCCAGCAGCTTGTCGGCTAGCGGGGATGAGCAGTTCTTC
many	TRBV4-2	TRBJ2-2	NA	CASSLETGELFF	TGTGCCAGCAGCCTCGAAACCGGGGAGCTGTTTTTT
many	TRBV5-1	TRBJ1-1	TRBD1	CASSYSRQGALNTEAFF	TGCGCCAGCAGTTACTCCCGACAGGGGGCGCTGAACACTGAAGCTTTCTTT
NA	TRBV27	TRBJ2-7	TRBD2	CASSPGGGKEQYF	TGTGCCAGCAGCCCCGGGGGGGGGAAAGAGCAGTACTTC
many	TRBV12-3/TRBV12-4	TRBJ2-1	TRBD2	CASSLGLARRYNEQFF	TGTGCCAGCAGCCTTGGACTAGCCAGACGTTACAATGAGCAGTTCTTC
many	TRBV5-1	TRBJ2-2	TRBD2	CASSFRSGGAQELFF	TGCGCCAGCAGCTTCAGGAGCGGGGGGGCTCAGGAGCTGTTTTTT
NA	TRBV20-1	TRBJ1-2	NA	CSARGAAAYGYTF	TGCAGTGCTAGAGGAGCGGCGGCCTATGGCTACACCTTC
few	TRBV4-2	TRBJ2-2	TRBD1	CASSRRQGARTGELFF	TGTGCCAGCAGCCGCCGACAGGGGGCACGAACCGGGGAGCTGTTTTTT
few	TRBV27	TRBJ2-3	TRBD1	CASSSHGGQGGTDTQYF	TGTGCCAGCAGTTCCCACGGGGGACAGGGAGGCACAGATACGCAGTATTTT
many	TRBV30	TRBJ2-5	NA	CAWRGRENQETQYF	TGTGCCTGGAGGGGCAGGGAGAACCAAGAGACCCAGTACTTC
many	TRBV7-2	TRBJ2-3	TRBD2	CASSPRTSGAGSTQYF	TGTGCCAGCAGCCCCCGGACTAGCGGGGCGGGAAGTACGCAGTATTTT
many	TRBV6-6	TRBJ2-7	NA	CASSLTIKPRGESSYEQYF	TGTGCCAGCAGCCTAACCATAAAACCTCGCGGGGAGAGCTCCTACGAGCAGTACTTC
many	TRBV28	TRBJ2-7	NA	CASSFVGVRGSYEQYF	TGTGCCAGCAGTTTTGTTGGTGTCAGGGGCTCCTACGAGCAGTACTTC
few	TRBV5-1	TRBJ2-1	TRBD2	CASSLVGLGLNEQFF	TGCGCCAGCAGCTTGGTAGGACTAGGGCTGAATGAGCAGTTCTTC
few	TRBV20-1	TRBJ2-7	TRBD1	CSAVEWTGLYEQYF	TGCAGTGCTGTAGAATGGACAGGACTCTACGAGCAGTACTTC
many	TRBV10-3	TRBJ2-7	TRBD1	CAIAGTAYEQYF	TGTGCCATCGCCGGGACAGCTTACGAGCAGTACTTC
many	TRBV15	TRBJ1-5	TRBD1	CATSRDRGDRGRGQPQHF	TGTGCCACCAGCAGAGATCGAGGGGACAGGGGGCGAGGTCAGCCCCAGCATTTT
many	TRBV29-1	TRBJ1-5	NA	CSVAKGSNQPQHF	TGCAGCGTTGCTAAGGGGTCCAATCAGCCCCAGCATTTT
many	TRBV27	TRBJ1-2	TRBD1	CASSSRRTGSYTF	TGTGCCAGCAGTTCGCGACGGACAGGATCCTACACCTTC
many	TRBV5-4	TRBJ2-2	TRBD1	CASSSAGQGHTGELFF	TGTGCCAGCAGCTCCGCAGGACAGGGTCACACCGGGGAGCTGTTTTTT
many	TRBV9	TRBJ2-3	NA	CASSVDPTDTQYF	TGTGCCAGCAGCGTAGACCCGACAGATACGCAGTATTTT
many	TRBV20-1	TRBJ2-1	NA	CSARGGSYNEQFF	TGCAGTGCTAGAGGGGGTTCCTACAATGAGCAGTTCTTC
NA	TRBV7-2	TRBJ2-4	TRBD2	CASSADSREGIQYF	TGTGCCAGCAGCGCCGACAGCAGGGAGGGCATTCAGTACTTC
many	TRBV2	TRBJ1-1	NA	CASSPGTEAFF	TGTGCCAGCAGTCCGGGGACTGAAGCTTTCTTT
many	TRBV7-6	TRBJ2-2	NA	CASSFGGTGELFF	TGTGCCAGCAGCTTCGGGGGCACCGGGGAGCTGTTTTTT
few	TRBV24-1	TRBJ2-1	TRBD1	CATSDPDRGLINEQFF	TGTGCCACCAGTGATCCCGACAGGGGGCTCATCAATGAGCAGTTCTTC
many	TRBV5-6	TRBJ2-1	NA	CASSLVGEQFF	TGTGCCAGCAGCTTGGTCGGTGAGCAGTTCTTC
few	TRBV7-2	TRBJ1-2	NA	CASSSDGARGYTF	TGTGCCAGCAGCTCCGACGGAGCAAGGGGCTACACCTTC
many	TRBV3-1	TRBJ2-7	TRBD1	CASSRTGALTYEQYF	TGTGCCAGCAGCCGGACAGGGGCTCTGACCTACGAGCAGTACTTC
NA	TRBV6-5	TRBJ2-3	NA	CASRGPLGADTQYF	TGTGCCAGCAGGGGACCTCTGGGGGCAGATACGCAGTATTTT
many	TRBV4-1	TRBJ1-3	NA	CASSQILRGPGAGFFPGNTIYF	TGCGCCAGCAGCCAAATTTTACGGGGCCCCGGGGCCGGATTCTTTCCTGGAAACACCATATATTTT
many	TRBV20-1	TRBJ2-7	NA	CSAPSGSSYEQYF	TGCAGTGCCCCCTCAGGGAGCTCCTACGAGCAGTACTTC
many	TRBV6-6	TRBJ2-7	NA	CASSYGQTAHEQYF	TGTGCCAGCAGTTACGGGCAGACCGCACACGAGCAGTACTTC
many	TRBV29-1	TRBJ1-2	NA	CSVEGDGYTF	TGCAGCGTTGAGGGTGATGGCTACACCTTC
many	TRBV15	TRBJ1-3	NA	CATSREGDRFSGNTIYF	TGTGCCACCAGCAGAGAAGGGGATAGGTTCTCTGGAAACACCATATATTTT
many	TRBV20-1	TRBJ1-5	TRBD1	CSDEGGWQPQHF	TGCAGTGACGAAGGGGGCTGGCAGCCCCAGCATTTT
NA	TRBV12-3/TRBV12-4	TRBJ2-7	NA	CASSPSRNSIEQYF	TGTGCCAGCAGTCCGAGCAGGAACAGTATCGAGCAGTACTTC
many	TRBV4-1	TRBJ2-7	TRBD1	CASSRGDSYEQYF	TGCGCCAGCAGCCGTGGGGACAGCTACGAGCAGTACTTC
NA	TRBV7-3	TRBJ2-1	TRBD2	CASSGTSIQQFF	TGTGCCAGCAGCGGGACTAGCATACAGCAGTTCTTC
few	TRBV5-5	TRBJ2-7	TRBD1	CASSKGTVSSYEQYF	TGTGCCAGCAGCAAGGGGACAGTAAGTTCCTACGAGCAGTACTTC
many	TRBV28	TRBJ2-2	NA	CASSLGGQNTGELFF	TGTGCCAGCAGCCTCGGGGGACAGAACACCGGGGAGCTGTTTTTT
many	TRBV6-5	TRBJ1-1	NA	CASSYSNRRGAVASEAFF	TGTGCCAGCAGTTACTCAAACCGGAGAGGGGCCGTAGCCTCAGAAGCTTTCTTT
many	TRBV6-2/TRBV6-3	TRBJ1-5	TRBD1	CASSRTGLTLGTNQPQHF	TGTGCCAGCAGCCGGACAGGGCTTACGCTTGGGACTAATCAGCCCCAGCATTTT
many	TRBV6-5	TRBJ1-1	TRBD1	CASSYPGTVTEAFF	TGTGCCAGCAGTTACCCCGGGACAGTTACTGAAGCTTTCTTT
many	TRBV28	TRBJ2-7	TRBD1	CASFGLSGTGGGTEQYF	TGTGCCAGCTTTGGTTTGTCGGGGACAGGGGGCGGAACCGAGCAGTACTTC
NA	TRBV20-1	TRBJ2-2	TRBD2	CSVPGLARSGELFF	TGCAGTGTTCCGGGACTAGCGCGTTCCGGGGAGCTGTTTTTT
few	TRBV20-1	TRBJ2-5	NA	CSANRDRTYQETQYF	TGCAGTGCTAACCGGGACCGAACTTACCAGGAGACCCAGTACTTC
many	TRBV7-3	TRBJ2-5	NA	CASSLVGGGAPETQYF	TGTGCCAGCAGCTTAGTCGGTGGGGGGGCCCCGGAGACCCAGTACTTC
NA	TRBV12-3/TRBV12-4	TRBJ2-2	NA	CASSFMQNTGELFF	TGTGCCAGCAGTTTTATGCAAAACACCGGGGAGCTGTTTTTT